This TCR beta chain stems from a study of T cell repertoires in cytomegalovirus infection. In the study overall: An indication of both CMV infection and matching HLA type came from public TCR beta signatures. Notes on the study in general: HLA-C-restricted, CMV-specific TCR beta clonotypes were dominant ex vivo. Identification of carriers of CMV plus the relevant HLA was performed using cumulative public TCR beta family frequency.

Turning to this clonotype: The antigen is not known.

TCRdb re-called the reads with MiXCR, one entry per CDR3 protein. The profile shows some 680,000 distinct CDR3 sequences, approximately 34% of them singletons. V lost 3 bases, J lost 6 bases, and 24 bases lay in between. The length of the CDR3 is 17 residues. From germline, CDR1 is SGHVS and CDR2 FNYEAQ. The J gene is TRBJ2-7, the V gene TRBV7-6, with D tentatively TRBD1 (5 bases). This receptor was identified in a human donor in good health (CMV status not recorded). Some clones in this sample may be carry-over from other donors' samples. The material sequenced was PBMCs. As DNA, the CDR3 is TGTGCCAGCAGCTTTCGAATCCCCGGTACAGGCGGCTGCGAGCAGTACTTC. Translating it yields CASSFRIPGTGGCEQYF. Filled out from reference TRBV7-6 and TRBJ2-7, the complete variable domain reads GAGVSQSPRYKVTKRGQDVALRCDPISGHVSLYWYRQALGQGPEFLTYFNYEAQQDKSGLPNDRFSAERPEGSISTLTIQRTEQRDSAMYRCASSFRIPGTGGCEQYFGPGTRLTVT.